Shown below are 3 T cell receptor beta chains from a single sample sequenced in a study of T cell responses to AZD1222 COVID-19 vaccine. Some clones are missing from TCRdb's copy, which holds only in-frame ones; the method was immunoSEQ multiplex PCR. The data show some 96,000 clones, around nine tenths seen once. The material was peripheral blood, obtained on day 0 of AZD1222 vaccination. These receptors were obtained from an adult in good health.

Regarding this clone: The sample has other DNA sequences that encode this CDR3 too. The J gene is TRBJ1-1, the V gene TRBV2; D unresolved. Germline assignment: CDR1 SNHLY and CDR2 FYNNEI. The CDR3 runs to 13 residues. Trimming shortened V by 4 bases and J by 1 base, and 7 bases separated the two germline ends. The CDR3 sequence is CASSGSGNTEAFF. The CDR3 region has the DNA TGTGCCAGCAGTGGAAGTGGGAACACTGAAGCTTTCTTT.

J is TRBJ2-3 and V is TRBV6-1; D not resolved. This CDR3 region has 11 residues. The germline V gene encodes CDR1 MNHNS and CDR2 SASEGT. V was cut by 3 bases and J by 9 bases, with 7 bases left in between. For the CDR3, the DNA is TGTGCCAGCAGTGATCGGCACACGCAGTATTTT. As protein: CASSDRHTQYF.

The genes are TRBV7-3 and TRBJ2-5, with D perhaps matching TRBD2 (6 bases). Trimming took 5 bases from V and 1 from J, leaving 8 bases between them. Germline CDR1 SGHTA, CDR2 FQGTGA. This CDR3 spans 13 amino acids. The CDR3 DNA reads as TGTGCCAGCAGCCGGGGGTCCCAAGAGACCCAGTACTTC. As protein: CASSRGSQETQYF. The full variable domain, completed using reference TRBV7-3 and TRBJ2-5, is GAGVSQTPSNKVTEKGKYVELRCDPISGHTALYWYRQSLGQGPEFLIYFQGTGAADDSGLPNDRFFAVRPEGSVSTLKIQRTERGDSAVYLCASSRGSQETQYFGPGTRLLVL.